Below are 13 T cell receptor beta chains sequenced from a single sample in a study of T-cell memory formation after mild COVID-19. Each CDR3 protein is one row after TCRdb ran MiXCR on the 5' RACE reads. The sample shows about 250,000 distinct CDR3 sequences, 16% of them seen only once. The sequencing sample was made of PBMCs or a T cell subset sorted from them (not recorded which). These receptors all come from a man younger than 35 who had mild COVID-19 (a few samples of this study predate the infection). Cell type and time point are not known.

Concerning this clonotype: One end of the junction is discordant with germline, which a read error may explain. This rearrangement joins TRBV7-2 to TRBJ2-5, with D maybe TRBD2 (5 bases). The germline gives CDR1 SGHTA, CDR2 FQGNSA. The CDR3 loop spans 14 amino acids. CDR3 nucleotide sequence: TGTGCCAGCGGCTTAGGAGCGGCCGAAGAGACCCAGTACTTC. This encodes CASGLGAAEETQYF.

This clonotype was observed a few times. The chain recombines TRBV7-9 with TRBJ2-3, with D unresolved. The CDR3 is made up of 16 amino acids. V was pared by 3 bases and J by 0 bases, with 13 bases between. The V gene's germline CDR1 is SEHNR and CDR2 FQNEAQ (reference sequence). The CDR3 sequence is CASSLRLTRSTDTQYF. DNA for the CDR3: TGTGCCAGCAGCTTGCGGTTAACCCGAAGCACAGATACGCAGTATTTT.

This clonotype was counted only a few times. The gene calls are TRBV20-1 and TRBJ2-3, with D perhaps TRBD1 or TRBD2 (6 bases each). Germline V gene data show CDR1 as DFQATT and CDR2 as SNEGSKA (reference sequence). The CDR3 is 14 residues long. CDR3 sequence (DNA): TGCGCCACCTCCCACGGGGGCCTCCCAGATACGCAGTATTTT. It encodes CATSHGGLPDTQYF.

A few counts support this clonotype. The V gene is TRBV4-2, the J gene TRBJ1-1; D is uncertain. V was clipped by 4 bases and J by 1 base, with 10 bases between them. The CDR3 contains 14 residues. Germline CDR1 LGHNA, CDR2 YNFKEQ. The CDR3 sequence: CASSPSLANTEAFF. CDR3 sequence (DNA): TGTGCCAGCAGCCCGAGTTTGGCGAACACTGAAGCTTTCTTT.

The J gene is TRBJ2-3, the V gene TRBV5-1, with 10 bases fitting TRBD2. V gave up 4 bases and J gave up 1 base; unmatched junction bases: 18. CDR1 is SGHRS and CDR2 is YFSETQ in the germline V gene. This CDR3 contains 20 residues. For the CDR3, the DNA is TGCGCCAGCAGCCCCCCGGGTAGCGGGGGGCCGCGAGTAGGCACAGATACGCAGTATTTT. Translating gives CASSPPGSGGPRVGTDTQYF.

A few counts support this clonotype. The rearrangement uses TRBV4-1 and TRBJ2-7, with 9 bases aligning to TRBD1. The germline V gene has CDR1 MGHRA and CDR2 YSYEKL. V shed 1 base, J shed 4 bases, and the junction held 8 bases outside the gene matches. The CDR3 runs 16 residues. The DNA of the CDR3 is TGCGCCAGCAGCCAAGTATGGGACAGGGACAATTACGAGCAGTACTTC. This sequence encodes CASSQVWDRDNYEQYF.

DNA of the CDR3: TGTGCCAGCAGCACCCGCGGGGGAGCGATCAATGAGCAGTTCTTC. Residues: CASSTRGGAINEQFF. This chain connects TRBV7-9 to TRBJ2-1; 7 bases line up with TRBD2. CDR1 and CDR2 from the germline V gene are SEHNR and FQNEAQ (reference sequence). V was pared by 5 bases and J by 6 bases, with 10 bases of the junction left unmatched. The CDR3 is 15 residues long.

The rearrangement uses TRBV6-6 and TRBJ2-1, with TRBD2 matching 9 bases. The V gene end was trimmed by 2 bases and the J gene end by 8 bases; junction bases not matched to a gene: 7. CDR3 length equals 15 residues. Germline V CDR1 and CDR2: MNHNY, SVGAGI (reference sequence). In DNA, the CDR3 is TGTGCCAGCAGTTACAAGCGGGGGGCCACCCATGAGCAGTTCTTC. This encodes CASSYKRGATHEQFF.

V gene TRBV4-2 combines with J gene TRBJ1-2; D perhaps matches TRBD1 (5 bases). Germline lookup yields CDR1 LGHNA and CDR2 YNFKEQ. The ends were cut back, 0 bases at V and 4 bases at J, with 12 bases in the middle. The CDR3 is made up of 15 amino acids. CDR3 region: CASSQDRQGGYGYTF. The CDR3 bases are TGTGCCAGCAGCCAAGATCGCCAGGGAGGCTATGGCTACACCTTC.

CDR3 sequence reads: CASSASRAELEQYF. The DNA for the CDR3 is TGTGCCAGCAGCGCAAGCCGGGCCGAGCTCGAGCAGTACTTC. The chain couples TRBV7-6 to TRBJ2-7; D gene ambiguous. Trimming cost V 5 bases and J 6 bases, with 17 bases left between them. The CDR3 is 14 amino acids. Germline V gene data show CDR1 as SGHVS and CDR2 as FNYEAQ.

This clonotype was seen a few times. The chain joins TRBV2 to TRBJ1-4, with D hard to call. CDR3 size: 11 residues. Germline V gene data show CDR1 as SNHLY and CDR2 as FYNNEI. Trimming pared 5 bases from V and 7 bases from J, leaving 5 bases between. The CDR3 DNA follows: TGTGCCAGCAGTTGGCGTGAAAAACTGTTTTTT. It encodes CASSWREKLFF.

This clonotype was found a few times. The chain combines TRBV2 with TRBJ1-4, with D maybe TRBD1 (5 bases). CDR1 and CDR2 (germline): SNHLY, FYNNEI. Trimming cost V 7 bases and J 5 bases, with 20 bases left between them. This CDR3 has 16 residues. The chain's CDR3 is CASTPNSGAPNEKLFF. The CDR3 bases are TGTGCCAGCACCCCGAATTCCGGGGCTCCGAATGAAAAACTGTTTTTT.

CDR3 residues: CASSEAVRGGFF. CDR3 nucleotide sequence: TGTGCCAGCAGTGAAGCAGTCAGGGGAGGGTTCTTC. V usage is TRBV2 and J usage is TRBJ2-1, with D perhaps being TRBD1 or TRBD2 (6 bases each). Trimming took off 0 bases at V and 15 bases at J, with 12 bases between the two ends. This CDR3 has 12 residues. CDR1 and CDR2 (germline): SNHLY, FYNNEI.